Below, one T cell receptor beta chain is given with its context. The data stem from a study of T cells in tuberculosis. About the study: IGRA-negative adolescents, IGRA-positive adolescents with latent tuberculosis and adults with active tuberculosis formed this South African cohort.

Germline CDR1 reads SGHNT; CDR2 reads YENEEA. V lost 5 bases and J lost 9, with 21 bases in between. The CDR3 totals 15 residues. The repertoire was sequenced with immunoSEQ multiplex PCR; TCRdb's copy has only in-frame clones and lacks some. Among under 40,000 clones listed, roughly 90% were seen once. The source of this sequence is a donor aged 10 to 29 with latent tuberculosis or without tuberculosis infection. The chain couples TRBV11-3 to TRBJ2-3, with a tentative D call TRBD1 (5 bases). The sample taken for sequencing was PBMCs. CDR3 amino acids: CASSDGPRGRLTQYF. The CDR3, as DNA: TGTGCCAGCAGCGATGGCCCAAGGGGTCGGTTAACGCAGTATTTT.